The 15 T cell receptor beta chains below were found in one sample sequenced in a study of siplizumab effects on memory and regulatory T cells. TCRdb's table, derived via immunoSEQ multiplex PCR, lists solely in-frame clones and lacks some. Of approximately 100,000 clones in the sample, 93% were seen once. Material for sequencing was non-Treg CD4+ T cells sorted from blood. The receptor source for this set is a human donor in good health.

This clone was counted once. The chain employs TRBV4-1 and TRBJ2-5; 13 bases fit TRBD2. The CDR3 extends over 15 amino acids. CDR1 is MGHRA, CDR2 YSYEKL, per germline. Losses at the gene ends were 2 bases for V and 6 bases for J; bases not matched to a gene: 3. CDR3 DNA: TGCGCCAGCAGCCAACCGACTAGCGGGGGGAAGACCCAGTACTTC. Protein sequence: CASSQPTSGGKTQYF.

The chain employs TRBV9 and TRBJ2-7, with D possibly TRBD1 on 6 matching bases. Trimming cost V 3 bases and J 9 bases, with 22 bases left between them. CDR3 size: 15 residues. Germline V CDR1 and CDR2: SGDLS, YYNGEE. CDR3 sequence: CASSERPGQFSGQYF. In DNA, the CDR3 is TGTGCCAGCAGCGAGCGACCGGGACAATTCTCTGGGCAGTACTTC. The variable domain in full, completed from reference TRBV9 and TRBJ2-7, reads DSGVTQTPKHLITATGQRVTLRCSPRSGDLSVYWYQQSLDQGLQFLIQYYNGEERAKGNILERFSAQQFPDLHSELNLSSLELGDSALYFCASSERPGQFSGQYFGPGTRLTVT.

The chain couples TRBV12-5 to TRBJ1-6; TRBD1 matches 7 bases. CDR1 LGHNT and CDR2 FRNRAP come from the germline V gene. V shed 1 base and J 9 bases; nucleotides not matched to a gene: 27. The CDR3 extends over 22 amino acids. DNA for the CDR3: TGTGCTAGTGGTTTGGAATCCAAAACCGACAGGGCGCGAACCCGTAGAGGTTCACCCCTCCACTTT. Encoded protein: CASGLESKTDRARTRRGSPLHF.

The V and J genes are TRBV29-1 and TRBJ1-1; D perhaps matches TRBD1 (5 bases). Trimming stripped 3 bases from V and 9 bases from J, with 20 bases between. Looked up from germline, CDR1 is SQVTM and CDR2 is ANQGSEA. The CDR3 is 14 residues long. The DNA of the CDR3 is TGCAGCGTTGAGGTTCCGGGACTGACTCGTAAAGCTTTCTTT. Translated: CSVEVPGLTRKAFF. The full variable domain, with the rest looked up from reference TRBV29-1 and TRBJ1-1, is SAVISQKPSRDICQRGTSLTIQCQVDSQVTMMFWYRQQPGQSLTLIATANQGSEATYESGFVIDKFPISRPNLTFSTLTVSNMSPEDSSIYLCSVEVPGLTRKAFFGQGTRLTVV.

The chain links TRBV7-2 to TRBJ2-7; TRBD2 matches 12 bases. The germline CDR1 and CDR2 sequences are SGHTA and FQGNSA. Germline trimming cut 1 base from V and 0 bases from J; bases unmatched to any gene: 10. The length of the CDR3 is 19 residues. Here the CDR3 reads CASSLGWTSGAPPSYEQYF. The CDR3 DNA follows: TGTGCCAGCAGCTTAGGCTGGACTAGCGGGGCACCACCCTCCTACGAGCAGTACTTC.

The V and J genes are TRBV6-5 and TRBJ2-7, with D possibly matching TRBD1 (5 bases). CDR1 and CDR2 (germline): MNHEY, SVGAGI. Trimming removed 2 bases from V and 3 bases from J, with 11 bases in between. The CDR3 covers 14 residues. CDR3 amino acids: CASSYRVQGYEQYF. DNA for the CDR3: TGTGCCAGCAGTTACAGGGTCCAGGGCTACGAGCAGTACTTC.

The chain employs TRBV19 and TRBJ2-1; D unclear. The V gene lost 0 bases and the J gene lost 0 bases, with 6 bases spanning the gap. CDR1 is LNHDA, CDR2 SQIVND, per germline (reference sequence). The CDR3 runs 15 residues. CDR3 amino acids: CASSIDRLSYNEQFF. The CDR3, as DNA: TGTGCCAGTAGTATAGATCGGCTCTCCTACAATGAGCAGTTCTTC.

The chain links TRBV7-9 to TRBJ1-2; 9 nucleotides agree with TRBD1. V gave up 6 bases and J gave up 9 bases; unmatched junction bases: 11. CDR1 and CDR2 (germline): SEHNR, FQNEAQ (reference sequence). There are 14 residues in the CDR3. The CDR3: CASSFTGGTGSYTF. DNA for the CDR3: TGTGCCAGCAGTTTTACAGGGGGCACGGGGAGCTACACCTTC.

The CDR3 coding sequence is TGTGCCAGCTCAACAGACAGGGGAGAGACCCAGTACTTC. The encoded protein is CASSTDRGETQYF. This sequence joins TRBV18 and TRBJ2-5; 8 nucleotides match TRBD1. The CDR3 totals 13 residues. V was clipped by 5 bases and J by 4 bases; unmatched bases: 3. Germline V CDR1 and CDR2: KGHSH, LQKENI.

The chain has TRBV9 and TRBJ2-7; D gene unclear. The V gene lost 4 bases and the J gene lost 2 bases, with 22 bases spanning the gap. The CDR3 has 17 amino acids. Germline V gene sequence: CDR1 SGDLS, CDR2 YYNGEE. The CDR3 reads CASSKTTGPPSPYEQYF. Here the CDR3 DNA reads TGTGCCAGCAGCAAAACCACCGGGCCTCCCTCCCCCTACGAGCAGTACTTC.

The CDR3 reads CASNIGTGIWTYEQYF. DNA of the CDR3: TGTGCCAGCAACATAGGGACAGGGATTTGGACCTACGAGCAGTACTTC. This sequence joins TRBV28 and TRBJ2-7, with TRBD1 matching over 9 bases. The CDR3 is 16 amino acids. Trimming at V came to 7 bases and at J to 2 bases, leaving 12 bases not matched to a gene. Germline CDR1 is MDHEN and CDR2 is SYDVKM. Full variable domain (rest looked up from reference TRBV28 and TRBJ2-7): DVKVTQSSRYLVKRTGEKVFLECVQDMDHENMFWYRQDPGLGLRLIYFSYDVKMKEKGDIPEGYSVSREKKERFSLILESASTNQTSMYLCASNIGTGIWTYEQYFGPGTRLTVT.

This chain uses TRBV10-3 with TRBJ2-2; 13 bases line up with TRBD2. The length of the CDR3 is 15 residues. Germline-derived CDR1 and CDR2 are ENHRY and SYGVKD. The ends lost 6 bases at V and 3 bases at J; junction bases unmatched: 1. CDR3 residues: CAIRGLAGDTGELFF. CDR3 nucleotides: TGTGCCATCAGAGGACTAGCGGGGGACACCGGGGAGCTGTTTTTT.

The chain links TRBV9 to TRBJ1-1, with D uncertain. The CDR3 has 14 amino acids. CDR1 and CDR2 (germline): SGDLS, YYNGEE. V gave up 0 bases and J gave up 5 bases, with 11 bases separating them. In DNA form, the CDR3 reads TGTGCCAGCAGCGTAGGCCAGATTCCTACTGAAGCTTTCTTT. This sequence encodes CASSVGQIPTEAFF.

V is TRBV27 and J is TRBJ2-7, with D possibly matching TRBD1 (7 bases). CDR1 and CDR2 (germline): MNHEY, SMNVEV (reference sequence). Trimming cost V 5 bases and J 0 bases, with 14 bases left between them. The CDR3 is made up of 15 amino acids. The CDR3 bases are TGTGCCAGCAGTGGAGGGACAGACCACTCCTACGAGCAGTACTTC. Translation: CASSGGTDHSYEQYF.

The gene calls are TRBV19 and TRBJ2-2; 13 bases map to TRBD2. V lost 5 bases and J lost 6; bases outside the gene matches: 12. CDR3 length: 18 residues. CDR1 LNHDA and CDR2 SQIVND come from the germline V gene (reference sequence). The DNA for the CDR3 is TGTGCCAGTAGTCCCGGGACTAGCGGGGTTCTCCCCCCCGGGGAGCTGTTTTTT. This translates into CASSPGTSGVLPPGELFF.